This T cell receptor (beta chain) was sequenced for a study of cytomegalovirus exposure and HLA in healthy donors. Study outcomes and limitations: In an earlier analysis, about 87% or about 30%: the productive usage of most TCR beta V segments. It was approximately 170 TCR beta chains that were listed as cytomegalovirus-associated. Some segments of the V type, notably TRBV6-2 and TRBV6-3, were excluded as indistinguishable. A later analysis reportedly identified an Asian-associated ancestry cluster as carrying fewer N-insertions than the approximately 640-donor mean.

The CDR3 consists of 14 residues. CDR1 and CDR2 from the germline V gene are MNHEY and SVGAGI. V shed 6 bases and J shed 4 bases, with 13 bases lying between them. 60 Vbeta and 13 Jbeta primers were used in PCR. The data were produced by immunoSEQ multiplex PCR, yet TCRdb's version contains in-frame clones alone and is incomplete. Its clone listing holds some 39,000 clones. About this clone: Antigen unknown. Other DNA sequences within the sample encode an identical CDR3.

The TCR was taken from a woman aged 25 to 39 in good health and CMV-seropositive. The chain links TRBV6-5 to TRBJ2-1; the D is unclear. The sequencing input was PBMCs. CDR3 nucleotide sequence: TGTGCCAGCAGCCGACTGGCCGCGTACAATGAGCAGTTCTTC. Protein: CASSRLAAYNEQFF.